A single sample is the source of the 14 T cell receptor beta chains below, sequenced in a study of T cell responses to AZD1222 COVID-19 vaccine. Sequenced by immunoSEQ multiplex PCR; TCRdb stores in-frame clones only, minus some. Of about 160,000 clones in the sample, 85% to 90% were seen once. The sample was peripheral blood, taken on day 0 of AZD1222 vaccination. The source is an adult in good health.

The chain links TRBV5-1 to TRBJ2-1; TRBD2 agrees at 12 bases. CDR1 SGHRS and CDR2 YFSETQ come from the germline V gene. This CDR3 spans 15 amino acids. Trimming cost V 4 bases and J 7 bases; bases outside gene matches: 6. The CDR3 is CASSPLAGGPNEQFF. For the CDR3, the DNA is TGCGCCAGCAGCCCGCTAGCGGGGGGGCCAAATGAGCAGTTCTTC.

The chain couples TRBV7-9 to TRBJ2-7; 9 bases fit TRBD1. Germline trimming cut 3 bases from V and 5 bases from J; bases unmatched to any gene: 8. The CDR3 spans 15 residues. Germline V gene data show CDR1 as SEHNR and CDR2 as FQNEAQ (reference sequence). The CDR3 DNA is TGTGCCAGCAGCTTCAGACAGGGGGTTAGCGACGAGCAGTACTTC. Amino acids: CASSFRQGVSDEQYF.

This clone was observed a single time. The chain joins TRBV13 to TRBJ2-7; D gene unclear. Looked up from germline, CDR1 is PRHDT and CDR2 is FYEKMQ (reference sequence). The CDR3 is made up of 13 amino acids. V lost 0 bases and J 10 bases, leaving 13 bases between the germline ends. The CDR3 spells CASSLGSRIIQYV. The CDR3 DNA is TGTGCCAGCAGCTTAGGGTCGCGGATCATTCAGTACGTC.

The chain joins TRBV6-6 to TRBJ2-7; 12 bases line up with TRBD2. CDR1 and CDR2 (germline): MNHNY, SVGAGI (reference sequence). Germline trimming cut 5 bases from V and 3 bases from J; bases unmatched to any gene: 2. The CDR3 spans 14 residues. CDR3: CASSGTSGLYEQYV. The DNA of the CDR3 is TGTGCCAGCAGTGGGACTAGCGGGCTCTACGAGCAGTACGTC.

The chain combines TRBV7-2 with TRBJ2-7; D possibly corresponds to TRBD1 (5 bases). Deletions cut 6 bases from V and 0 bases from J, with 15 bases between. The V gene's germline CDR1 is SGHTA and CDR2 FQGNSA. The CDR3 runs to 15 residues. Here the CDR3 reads CASRYTGSSSYEQYF. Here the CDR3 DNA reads TGTGCCAGCAGATACACAGGTTCGAGCTCCTACGAGCAGTACTTC.

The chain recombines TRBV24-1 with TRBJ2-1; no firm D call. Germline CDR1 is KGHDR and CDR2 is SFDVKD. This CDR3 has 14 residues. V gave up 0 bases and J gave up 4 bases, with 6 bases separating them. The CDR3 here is CATSDLRQYNEQFF. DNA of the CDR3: TGTGCCACCAGTGATTTGCGTCAGTACAATGAGCAGTTCTTC.

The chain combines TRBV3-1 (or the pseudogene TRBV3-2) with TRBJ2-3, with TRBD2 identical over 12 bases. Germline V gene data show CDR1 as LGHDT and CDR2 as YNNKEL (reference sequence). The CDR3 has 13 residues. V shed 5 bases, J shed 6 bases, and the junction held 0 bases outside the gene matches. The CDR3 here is CASSGTSGDTQYF. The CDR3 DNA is TGTGCCAGCAGCGGGACTAGCGGGGATACGCAGTATTTT.

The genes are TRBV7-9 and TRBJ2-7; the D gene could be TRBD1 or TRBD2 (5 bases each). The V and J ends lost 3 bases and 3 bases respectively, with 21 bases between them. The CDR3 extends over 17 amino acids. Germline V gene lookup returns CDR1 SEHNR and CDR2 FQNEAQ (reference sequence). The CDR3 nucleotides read TGTGCCAGCAGCTTCCGACCCGGGACCCTCAATTTCTACGAGCAGTACTTC. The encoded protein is CASSFRPGTLNFYEQYF.

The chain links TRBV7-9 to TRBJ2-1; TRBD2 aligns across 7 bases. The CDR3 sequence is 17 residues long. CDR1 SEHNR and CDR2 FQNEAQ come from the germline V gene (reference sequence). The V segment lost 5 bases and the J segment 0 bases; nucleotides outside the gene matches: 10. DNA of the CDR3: TGTGCCAGCAGCCCTCCAAGCCGGGACTACTCCTACAATGAGCAGTTCTTC. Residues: CASSPPSRDYSYNEQFF.

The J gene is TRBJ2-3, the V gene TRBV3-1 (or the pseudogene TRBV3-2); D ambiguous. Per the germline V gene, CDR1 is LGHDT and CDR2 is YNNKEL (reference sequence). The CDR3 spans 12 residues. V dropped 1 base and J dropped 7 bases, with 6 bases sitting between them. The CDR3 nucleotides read TGTGCCAGCAGCCAAGGTACGAATACGCAGTATTTT. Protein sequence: CASSQGTNTQYF.

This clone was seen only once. DNA for the CDR3: TGTGCCAGTACCATCGGACAGGGGGCGTTTAACACTGAAGCTTTCTTT. This translates into CASTIGQGAFNTEAFF. The rearrangement links TRBV19 to TRBJ1-1; 11 bases match TRBD1. Germline values: CDR1 LNHDA, CDR2 SQIVND (reference sequence). V dropped 7 bases and J dropped 2; count of bases not matched to a gene: 9. The CDR3 spans 16 residues.

The CDR3 bases are TGCGCCAGCAGCATGGGACGGCTGAACACCGGGGAGCTGTTTTTT. This sequence encodes CASSMGRLNTGELFF. The chain joins TRBV5-1 to TRBJ2-2; TRBD1 or TRBD2 may be the D gene (5 bases each). The CDR3 is made up of 15 amino acids. V gave up 4 bases and J gave up 1 base, with 11 bases separating them. Per germline, CDR1 SGHRS and CDR2 YFSETQ.

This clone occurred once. The DNA for the CDR3 is TGTGCCAGCAGTTTACGACGGAACACTGAAGCTTTCTTT. This sequence encodes CASSLRRNTEAFF. V and J are TRBV28 and TRBJ1-1; D not resolved. Trimming pared 2 bases from V and 1 base from J, leaving 5 bases between. The CDR3 loop spans 13 amino acids. Germline V gene lookup returns CDR1 MDHEN and CDR2 SYDVKM.

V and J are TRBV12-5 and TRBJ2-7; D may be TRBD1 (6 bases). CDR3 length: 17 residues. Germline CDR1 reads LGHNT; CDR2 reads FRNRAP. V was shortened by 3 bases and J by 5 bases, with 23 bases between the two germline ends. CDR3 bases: TGTGCTAGTGGTTTCCAATCTAGCTCGGACAGATTCCACGAGCAGTACGTC. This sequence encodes CASGFQSSSDRFHEQYV.